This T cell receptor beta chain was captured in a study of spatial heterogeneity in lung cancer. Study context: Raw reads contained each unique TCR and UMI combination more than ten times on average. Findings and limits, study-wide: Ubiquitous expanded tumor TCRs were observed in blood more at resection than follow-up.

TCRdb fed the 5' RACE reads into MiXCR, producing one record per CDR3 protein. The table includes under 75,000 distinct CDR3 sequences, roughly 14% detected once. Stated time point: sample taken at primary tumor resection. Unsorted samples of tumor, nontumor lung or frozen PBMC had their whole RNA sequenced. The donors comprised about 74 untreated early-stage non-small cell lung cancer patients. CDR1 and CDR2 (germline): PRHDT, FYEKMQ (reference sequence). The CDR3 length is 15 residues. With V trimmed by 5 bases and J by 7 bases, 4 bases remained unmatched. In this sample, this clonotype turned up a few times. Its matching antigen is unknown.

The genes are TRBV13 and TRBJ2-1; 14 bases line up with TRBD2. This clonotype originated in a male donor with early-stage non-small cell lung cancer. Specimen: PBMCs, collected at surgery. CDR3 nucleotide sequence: TGTGCCAGCAGCGCCGGGACTAGCGGGAGTAATGAGCAGTTCTTC. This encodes CASSAGTSGSNEQFF. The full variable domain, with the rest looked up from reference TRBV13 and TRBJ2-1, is AAGVIQSPRHLIKEKRETATLKCYPIPRHDTVYWYQQGPGQDPQFLISFYEKMQSDKGSIPDRFSAQQFSDYHSELNMSSLELGDSALYFCASSAGTSGSNEQFFGPGTRLTVL.